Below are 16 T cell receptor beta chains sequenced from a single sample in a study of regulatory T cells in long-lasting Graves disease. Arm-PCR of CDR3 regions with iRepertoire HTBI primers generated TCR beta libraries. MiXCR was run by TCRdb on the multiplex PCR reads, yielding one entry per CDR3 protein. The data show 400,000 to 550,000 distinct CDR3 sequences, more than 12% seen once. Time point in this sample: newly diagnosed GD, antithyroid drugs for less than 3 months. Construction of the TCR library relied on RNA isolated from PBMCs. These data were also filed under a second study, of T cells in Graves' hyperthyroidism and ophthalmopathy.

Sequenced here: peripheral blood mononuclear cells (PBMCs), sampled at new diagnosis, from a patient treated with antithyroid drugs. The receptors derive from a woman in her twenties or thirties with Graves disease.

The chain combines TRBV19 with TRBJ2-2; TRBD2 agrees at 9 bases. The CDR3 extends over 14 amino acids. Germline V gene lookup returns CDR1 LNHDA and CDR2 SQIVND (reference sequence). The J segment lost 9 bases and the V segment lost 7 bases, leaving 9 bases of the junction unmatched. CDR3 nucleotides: TGTGCCAGTACCCCCCAGGCTAGCGGGAGGGAGCTGTTTTTT. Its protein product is CASTPQASGRELFF.

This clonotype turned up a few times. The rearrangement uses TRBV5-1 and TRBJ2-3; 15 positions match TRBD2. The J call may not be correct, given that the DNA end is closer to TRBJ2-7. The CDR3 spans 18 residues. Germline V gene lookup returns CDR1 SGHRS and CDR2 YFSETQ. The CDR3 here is CASSSWGPGLAGGNEQYF. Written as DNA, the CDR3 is TGCGCCAGCAGCTCCTGGGGCCCCGGACTAGCGGGAGGGAACGAGCAGTACTTC.

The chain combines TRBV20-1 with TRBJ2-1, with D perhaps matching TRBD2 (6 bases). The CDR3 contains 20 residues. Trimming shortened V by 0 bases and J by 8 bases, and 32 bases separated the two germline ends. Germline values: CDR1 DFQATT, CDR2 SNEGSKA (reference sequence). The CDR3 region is CSARDLSANNGLLTLHEQFF. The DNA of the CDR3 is TGCAGTGCTAGAGACCTTTCTGCAAATAACGGACTACTCACTCTCCATGAGCAGTTCTTC.

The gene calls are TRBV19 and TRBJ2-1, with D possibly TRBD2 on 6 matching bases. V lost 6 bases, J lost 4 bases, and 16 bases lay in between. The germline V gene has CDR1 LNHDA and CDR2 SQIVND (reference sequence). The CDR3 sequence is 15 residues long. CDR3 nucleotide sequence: TGTGCCAGTAGCGGACCGGAGGGCTCTTACAATGAGCAGTTCTTC. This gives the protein CASSGPEGSYNEQFF. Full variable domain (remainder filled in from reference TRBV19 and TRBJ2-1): DGGITQSPKYLFRKEGQNVTLSCEQNLNHDAMYWYRQDPGQGLRLIYYSQIVNDFQKGDIAEGYSVSREKKESFPLTVTSAQKNPTAFYLCASSGPEGSYNEQFFGPGTRLTVL.

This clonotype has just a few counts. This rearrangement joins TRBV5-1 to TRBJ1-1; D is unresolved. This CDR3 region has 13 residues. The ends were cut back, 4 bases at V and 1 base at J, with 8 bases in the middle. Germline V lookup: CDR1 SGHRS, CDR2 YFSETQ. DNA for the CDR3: TGCGCCAGCAGCAGGGTGGCGAACACTGAAGCTTTCTTT. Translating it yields CASSRVANTEAFF.

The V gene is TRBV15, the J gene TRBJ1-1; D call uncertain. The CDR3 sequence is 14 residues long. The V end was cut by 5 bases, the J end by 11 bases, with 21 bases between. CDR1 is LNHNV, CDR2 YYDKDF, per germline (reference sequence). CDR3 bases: TGTGCCACCAGCCCCCGGGCCACCCGGCTGGGGGCTTTCTTT. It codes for CATSPRATRLGAFF.

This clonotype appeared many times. The CDR3 bases are TGTGCCAGCAGTCCACGACCTGGAAACACCATATATTTT. This gives the protein CASSPRPGNTIYF. The chain combines TRBV12-3 or TRBV12-4 with TRBJ1-3; D call uncertain. V lost 5 bases, J lost 2 bases, and 7 bases lay in between. CDR3 length equals 13 residues.

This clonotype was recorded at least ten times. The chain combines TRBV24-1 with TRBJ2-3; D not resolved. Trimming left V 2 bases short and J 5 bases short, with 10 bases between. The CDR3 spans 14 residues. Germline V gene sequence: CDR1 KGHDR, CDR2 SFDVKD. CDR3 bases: TGTGCCACCAGTGATTCCCTATTGGGAGATACGCAGTATTTT. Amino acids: CATSDSLLGDTQYF.

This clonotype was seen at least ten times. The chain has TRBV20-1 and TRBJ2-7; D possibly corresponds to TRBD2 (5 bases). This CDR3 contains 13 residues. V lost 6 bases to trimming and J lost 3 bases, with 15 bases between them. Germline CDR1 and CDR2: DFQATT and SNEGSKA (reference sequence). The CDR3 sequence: CSATPGTFYEQYF. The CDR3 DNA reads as TGCAGTGCGACCCCGGGAACATTCTACGAGCAGTACTTC.

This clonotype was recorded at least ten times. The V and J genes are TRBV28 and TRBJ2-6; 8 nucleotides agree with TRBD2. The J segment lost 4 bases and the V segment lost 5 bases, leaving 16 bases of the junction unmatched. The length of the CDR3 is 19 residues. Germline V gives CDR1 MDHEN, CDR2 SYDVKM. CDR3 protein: CASSLPGGATSWGANVLTF. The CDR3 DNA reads TGTGCCAGCAGTCTCCCCGGGGGGGCTACCTCGTGGGGGGCCAACGTCCTGACTTTC.

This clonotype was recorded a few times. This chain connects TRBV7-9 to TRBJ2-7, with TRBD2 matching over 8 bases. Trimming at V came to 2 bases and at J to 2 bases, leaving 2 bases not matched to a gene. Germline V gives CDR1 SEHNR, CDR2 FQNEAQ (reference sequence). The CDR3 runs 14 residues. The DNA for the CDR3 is TGTGCCAGCAGCTTACTAGCGGGCCCCTACGAGCAGTACTTC. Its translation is CASSLLAGPYEQYF.

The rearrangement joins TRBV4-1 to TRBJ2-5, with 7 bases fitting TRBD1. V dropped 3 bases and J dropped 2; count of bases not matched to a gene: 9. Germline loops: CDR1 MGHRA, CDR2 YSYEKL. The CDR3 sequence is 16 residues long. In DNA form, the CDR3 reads TGCGCCAGCAGCCATACGGACAGGTGGGGTCAAGAGACCCAGTACTTC. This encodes CASSHTDRWGQETQYF.

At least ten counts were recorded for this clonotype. The CDR3 protein is CASSSVQRTHQPQHF. Written as DNA, the CDR3 is TGTGCCAGCAGTTCAGTCCAGAGAACCCATCAGCCCCAGCATTTT. J is TRBJ1-5 and V is TRBV27, with D unresolved. Germline-derived CDR1 and CDR2 are MNHEY and SMNVEV (reference sequence). Between the trimmed V and J ends, which lost 4 bases and 5 bases, there was a span of 15 bases. The CDR3 loop spans 15 amino acids.

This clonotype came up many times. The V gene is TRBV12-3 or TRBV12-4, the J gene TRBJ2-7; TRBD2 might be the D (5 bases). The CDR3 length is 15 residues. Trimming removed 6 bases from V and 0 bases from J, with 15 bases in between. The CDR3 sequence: CASRPNVASSYEQYF. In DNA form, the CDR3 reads TGTGCCAGCAGGCCTAATGTAGCGAGCTCCTACGAGCAGTACTTC.

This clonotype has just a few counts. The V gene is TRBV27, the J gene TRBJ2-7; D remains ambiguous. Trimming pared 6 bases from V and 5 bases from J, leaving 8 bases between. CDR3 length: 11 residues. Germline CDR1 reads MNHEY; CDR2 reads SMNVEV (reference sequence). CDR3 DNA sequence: TGTGCCAGCAGCATGGGGAACGAGCAGTACTTC. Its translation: CASSMGNEQYF.

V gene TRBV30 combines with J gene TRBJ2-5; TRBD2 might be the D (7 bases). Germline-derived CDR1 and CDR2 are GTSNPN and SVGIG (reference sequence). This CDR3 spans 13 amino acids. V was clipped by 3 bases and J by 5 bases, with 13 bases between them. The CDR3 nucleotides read TGTGCCTGGAGGGCACAGGGAGGGGAGACCCAGTACTTC. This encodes CAWRAQGGETQYF.